This TCR beta chain was recorded in a study of shared clonotypes between healthy human individuals (dated by TCRdb to 2020 to 2021). Broadly, across the study: A few men and two women, aged 18 to 49 years, made up the cohort. Per donor, three plates each were used for CD4 naive and CD4 memory, two for CD8 naive, and one for CD8 memory. To estimate repertoire size and how much clonotype sharing occurs between individuals, the study deeply sequenced the blood TCR repertoires of five healthy adults. Libraries were prepared and TCR repertoires were sequenced by different laboratories using diverse techniques, in order to increase sequencing depth and limit assay-specific biases. Per donor, leukapheresis produced somewhere between about 0.85 and 9.5 billion PBMCs.

V was cut back by 8 bases and J by 2 bases, leaving a gap of 22 bases between them. Taken from the germline V gene, the CDR1 and CDR2 loops are MDHEN and SYDVKM. The CDR3 runs 16 amino acids, cysteine and phenylalanine included. Solely the CDR3 DNA is kept, with 48 bases framed from the first base. Using the deep immunoSEQ assay, multiplex PCR amplified TCR CDR3 regions from genomic DNA. Extracted genomic DNA from each cell subset was distributed evenly across all wells of several immunoSEQ 96-well plates, and each plate was treated as a replicate. For sorted subsets, 150 to 250 ng of genomic DNA, equivalent to around 30,000 T cell genomes, went into each replicate PCR. Purified libraries were quantified with a Qubit 3.0 fluorometer, sized on a Bioanalyzer 2100, and re-quantified with the KAPA Library Quantification kit. A separate single-read 150-cycle Illumina NextSeq 550 flow cell was used to sequence each immunoSEQ 96-well plate. The authors processed their data as follows. The immunoSEQ output contained only junctional sequences without quality scores, so filtering could not match that applied to full-length reads. Sequences were annotated with PyIR, a Python wrapper for IgBLAST v1.9, and V/J genes and CDR3 were assigned using IMGT germline references. Reads with weak V/J assignments (E-value above 1e-6), missing CDR3, stop codons, out-of-frame junctions, or ambiguous translated residues were removed. A V3J clonotype was defined by an identical inferred V gene, J gene, and CDR3 amino acid sequence. Percentage overlap between repertoires was calculated by dividing the number of shared unique clonotypes by the size of the smaller repertoire. Richness of each repertoire was evaluated using RTK rarefaction, the Chao1 estimator, and Recon v2.1 estimates of unobserved clonotypes. For all TCRbeta clonotypes obtained by the gDNA method from a few donors, generation probabilities were computed with OLGA. Held by TCRdb, this immuneACCESS table contains in-frame sequences only and omits some clones. Under half of the omission traces to an unresolved V gene where checked; the cause of the rest is unknown. V and J calls and clone size are given by that table; D and trimming were obtained from the DNA. The sample table contains 2 million to 2.5 million clones; only one count was recorded for around 90% of them. The ten largest clones add up to 0.37% of the sample.

A note on this clone: Its recognized antigen is unknown. No quality values exist for individual bases; no much larger clone is one base distant.

Healthy HIV-negative adults with no recently reported acute infections or vaccinations were included as donors. Every donor was a Caucasian adult residing in Nashville, Tennessee, USA. CD4+ T cells were enriched by magnetic negative selection, after which naive cells were positively selected on CD45RA and the negative fraction was taken as the memory subset. Blood was collected by leukapheresis, and PBMCs were isolated by Ficoll-Histopaque density gradient centrifugation and then cryopreserved in liquid nitrogen vapor phase. Purity and quantity of every magnetically sorted T cell population were checked by analytical flow cytometry. Each sorted fraction had its genomic DNA isolated and then quantified by UV absorbance on a Nanodrop 2000c. What the study reported, not specific to this receptor: Because the study included a small number of donors, the genetic and exposure-history diversity represented was limited. Naive subsets generally had larger estimated clonotype richness than memory subsets did. Pairwise subsampling indicated that sequencing depth was expected to affect the degree of clonotype sharing among donors. Sharing across four donors was observed for about 5% of naive CD4, 3% to 4% of naive CD8, roughly 2.3% of memory CD4, and about 0.39% of memory CD8 clonotypes. Even with the large sequencing depth, rarefaction of the sorted-subset datasets indicated that sequencing was incomplete. Sampling was restricted to blood, and TCR repertoires in tissue are likely to differ from TCR repertoires in blood. Compared with non-shared clonotypes, the clonotypes found in all four sorted-subset donors had higher generation probabilities.

The sequence links TRBV28 to TRBJ2-7, with a tentative D gene TRBD2 over 7 matching bases. The sequence was obtained from a man aged 18 to 29 in good health. Some clones in this sample may be carry-over from other donors' samples. The source material was naive CD4+ T cells from PBMCs. The meaning of the sample's cell subset or site label: CD45RA+ positively selected. CDR3 loop: CASLFRGASGTYEQYF. The base sequence is TGTGCCAGCCTTTTTAGGGGGGCTAGCGGCACCTACGAGCAGTACTTC.